This T cell receptor beta chain was profiled in a study of blood T cell repertoires in COVID-19. Germline CDR1 reads SGHRS; CDR2 reads YFSETQ. Trimming cost V 3 bases and J 3 bases, with 12 bases left between them. CDR3 size: 15 residues. Some clones are missing from TCRdb's copy, which holds only in-frame ones; the method was immunoSEQ multiplex PCR. The data hold about 110,000 clones, with around 80% observed a single time. V and J are TRBV5-1 and TRBJ2-2, with D tentatively TRBD1 (6 bases). This TCR derives from a man aged 65 to 85 with active or convalescent COVID-19. The specimen sequenced was peripheral blood. The CDR3 sequence: CASSSGDQHTGELFF. DNA for the CDR3: TGCGCCAGCAGCTCAGGGGACCAACACACCGGGGAGCTGTTTTTT.